These 8 T cell receptor beta chains originate from one sample sequenced in a study of blood T cell repertoires in COVID-19. Sequencing was performed with immunoSEQ multiplex PCR; in TCRdb, only in-frame clones are kept and a portion is missing. The sample records more than 250,000 clones, roughly 86% being singletons. Input material: peripheral blood. The receptor set was obtained from a human donor in a cohort sampled during active COVID-19.

The chain carries TRBV14 and TRBJ1-3; D perhaps matches TRBD1 (6 bases). The CDR3 runs to 14 residues. Germline V gives CDR1 SGHDN, CDR2 FVKESK. V lost 2 bases and J lost 9, with 14 bases in between. The chain's CDR3 is CASSQRGQPGTIYF. DNA for the CDR3: TGTGCCAGCAGCCAAAGAGGACAGCCGGGCACCATATATTTT.

The rearrangement links TRBV19 to TRBJ2-2; 12 nucleotides line up with TRBD2. The V segment lost 2 bases and the J segment 5 bases; nucleotides outside the gene matches: 3. Germline loops: CDR1 LNHDA, CDR2 SQIVND (reference sequence). The CDR3 covers 16 residues. In DNA form, the CDR3 reads TGTGCCAGTAGTATATTACTAGCGGGAGGAACCGGGGAGCTGTTTTTT. Its protein is CASSILLAGGTGELFF.

The chain couples TRBV4-2 to TRBJ1-6, with TRBD1 identical over 10 bases. The CDR3 runs 16 residues. Looked up from germline, CDR1 is LGHNA and CDR2 is YNFKEQ. The junction had 11 bases not matched to a gene; V was cut back by 4 bases and J by 11 bases. CDR3 coding DNA: TGTGCCAGCAGCCCCCGGGACAGGGGCCCCTCGGCACCCCTCCACTTT. Encoded protein: CASSPRDRGPSAPLHF.

The CDR3 region is CASSSISPPYEQYF. The CDR3 DNA follows: TGTGCCAGCAGCTCAATAAGCCCACCCTACGAGCAGTACTTC. The genes are TRBV3-1 (or the pseudogene TRBV3-2) and TRBJ2-7; D is unresolved. Between the trimmed V and J ends, which lost 5 bases and 2 bases, there was a span of 13 bases. The germline CDR1 and CDR2 sequences are LGHDT and YNNKEL (reference sequence). The CDR3 runs to 14 residues.

The gene calls are TRBV4-1 and TRBJ2-7; the D is unclear. Trimming took 0 bases from V and 2 from J, leaving 11 bases between them. Germline V gives CDR1 MGHRA, CDR2 YSYEKL. The CDR3 runs to 15 residues. CDR3 bases: TGCGCCAGCAGCCAAGATCGCAGGTCCACCTACGAGCAGTACTTC. Translating it yields CASSQDRRSTYEQYF.

This clone was detected only once. This chain links TRBV19 with TRBJ1-5; 9 nucleotides agree with TRBD1. In germline, CDR1 is LNHDA, CDR2 SQIVND (reference sequence). J gave up 6 bases and V 4 bases, and 7 bases lay outside the gene matches. The CDR3 consists of 15 residues. CDR3 bases: TGTGCCAGTAGTAAAGGACAGGGGAGGTTTCAGCCCCAGCATTTT. Protein sequence: CASSKGQGRFQPQHF.

V usage is TRBV9 and J usage is TRBJ1-2; D not resolved. This CDR3 region has 13 residues. V was shortened by 2 bases and J by 4 bases, with 9 bases between the two germline ends. Germline assignment: CDR1 SGDLS and CDR2 YYNGEE. The CDR3 DNA sequence: TGTGCCAGCAGCGTGCTACAGAGCTATGGCTACACCTTC. Translated: CASSVLQSYGYTF.

This clone showed up just a few times. The rearrangement joins TRBV25-1 to TRBJ1-1, with a tentative D call TRBD1 (5 bases). The CDR3 runs to 14 residues. Deletions cut 2 bases from V and 3 bases from J, with 10 bases between. CDR1 is MGHDK, CDR2 SYGVNS, per germline. CDR3 sequence reads: CASSEPNRYTEAFF. CDR3 sequence (DNA): TGTGCCAGCAGTGAACCTAACAGGTACACTGAAGCTTTCTTT. Filled out from reference TRBV25-1 and TRBJ1-1, the complete variable domain reads EADIYQTPRYLVIGTGKKITLECSQTMGHDKMYWYQQDPGMELHLIHYSYGVNSTEKGDLSSESTVSRIRTEHFPLTLESARPSHTSQYLCASSEPNRYTEAFFGQGTRLTVV.